This entry describes one T cell receptor beta chain. These data come from a study of blood T cell repertoires in COVID-19. Study-level background: PBMCs, B-cell-depleted T cells, or T cells provided the cDNA or gDNA that made up the material.

Trimming took off 5 bases at V and 3 bases at J, with 10 bases between the two ends. The germline gives CDR1 ENHRY, CDR2 SYGVKD. CDR3 size: 13 residues. The assay was immunoSEQ multiplex PCR, and TCRdb's table has in-frame clones only and misses some. The data show around 140,000 clones, 85% to 90% seen once. This TCR was recovered from a woman in her fifties or sixties with acute or convalescent COVID-19. The sample was peripheral blood. V is TRBV10-3 and J is TRBJ1-2; D perhaps matches TRBD1 (6 bases). CDR3 protein: CAISRDNHYGYTF. Written as DNA, the CDR3 is TGTGCCATCAGTAGGGACAACCACTATGGCTACACCTTC.